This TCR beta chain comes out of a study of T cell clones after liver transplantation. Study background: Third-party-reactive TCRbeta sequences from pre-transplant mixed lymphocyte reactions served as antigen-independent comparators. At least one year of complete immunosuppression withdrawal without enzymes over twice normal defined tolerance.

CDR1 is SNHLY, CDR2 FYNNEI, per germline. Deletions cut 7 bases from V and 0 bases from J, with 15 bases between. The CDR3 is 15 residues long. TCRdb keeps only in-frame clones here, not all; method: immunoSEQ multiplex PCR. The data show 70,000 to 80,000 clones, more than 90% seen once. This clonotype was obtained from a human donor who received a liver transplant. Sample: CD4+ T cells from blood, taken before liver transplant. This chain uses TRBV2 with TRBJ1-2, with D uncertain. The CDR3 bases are TGTGCCAGCACCCTTGGTCGCGGATCTAACTATGGCTACACCTTC. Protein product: CASTLGRGSNYGYTF. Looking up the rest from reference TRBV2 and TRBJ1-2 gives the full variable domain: EPEVTQTPSHQVTQMGQEVILRCVPISNHLYFYWYRQILGQKVEFLVSFYNNEISEKSEIFDDQFSVERPDGSNFTLKIRSTKLEDSAMYFCASTLGRGSNYGYTFGSGTRLTVV.